Below, one TCR beta chain is given with its context. Germline CDR1 and CDR2: SGHAT and FQNNGV. This CDR3 region has 15 residues. Trimming took off 2 bases at V and 1 base at J, with 11 bases between the two ends. The sample is drawn from a study of PD-L1 blockade in urothelial cancer. Looking at the study overall: About 85% of the roughly 29 patients were men whose urothelial cancer was bladder-origin. The analyses of blood took place 3 weeks (second dose) and 6 weeks after treatment start.

Templates that were synthetic TCR analogs were spiked into each PCR. TCRdb's table, derived via immunoSEQ multiplex PCR, lists solely in-frame clones and lacks some. The profile shows approximately 79,000 clones, approximately 90% of them singletons. Locally advanced or metastatic urothelial carcinoma was diagnosed in the patients. The clonotype comes from a woman in her 70s with urothelial cancer. The source was PBMCs, collected around atezolizumab (anti-PD-L1) treatment. The chain uses TRBV11-2 and TRBJ1-1, with a possible D match to TRBD1 (5 bases). The CDR3 protein is CASSLRGNKNTEAFF. As DNA, the CDR3 is TGTGCCAGCAGCTTAAGGGGAAACAAGAACACTGAAGCTTTCTTT.